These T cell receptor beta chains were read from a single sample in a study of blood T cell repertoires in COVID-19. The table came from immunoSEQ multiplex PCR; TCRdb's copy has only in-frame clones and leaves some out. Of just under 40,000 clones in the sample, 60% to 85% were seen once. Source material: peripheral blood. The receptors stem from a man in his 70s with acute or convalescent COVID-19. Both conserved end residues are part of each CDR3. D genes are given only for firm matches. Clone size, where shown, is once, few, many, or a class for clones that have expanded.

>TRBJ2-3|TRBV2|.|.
TGTGCCACTAAACTCGAGGATACGCAGTATTTT
CATKLEDTQYF
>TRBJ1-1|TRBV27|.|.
TGTGCCAGCAGACAGGGTCCGAACACTGAAGCTTTCTTT
CASRQGPNTEAFF
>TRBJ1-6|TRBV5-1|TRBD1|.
TGCGCCAGCAGCTTGGGGGACAGGGAGTTACATTCACCCCTCCACTTT
CASSLGDRELHSPLHF
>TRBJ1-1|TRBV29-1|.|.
TGCAGCGCAGCTGGGGGGAGTGAAGCTTTCTTT
CSAAGGSEAFF
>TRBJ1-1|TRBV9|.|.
TGTGCCAGCAGCCCCCAGGGGAGCGCTTGGGCTTTCTTT
CASSPQGSAWAFF
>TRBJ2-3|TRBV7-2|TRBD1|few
TGTGCCAGCGGGACAGGGGGGCCAGATACGCAGTATTTT
CASGTGGPDTQYF
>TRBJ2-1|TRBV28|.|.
TGTGCCAGCAGTGCGGAGGTCTACAATGAGCAGTTCTTC
CASSAEVYNEQFF
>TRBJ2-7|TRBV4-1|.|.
TGCGCCAGCAGCCAAGAAGTCGGTAGCTTGAACGAGCAGTACTTC
CASSQEVGSLNEQYF
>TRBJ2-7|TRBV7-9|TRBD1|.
TGTGCCAGCAGTCCTAGGCCGGGACAGGGAATTGAGAGCGAGCAGTACTTC
CASSPRPGQGIESEQYF
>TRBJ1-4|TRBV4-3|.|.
TGCGCCAGCAGCCACATTACTAATGAAAAACTGTTTTTT
CASSHITNEKLFF
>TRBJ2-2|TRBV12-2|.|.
TGTGCAAGTCGCTTCTCGGCAGGGGGCTGCACCGGGGAGCTGTTTTTT
CASRFSAGGCTGELFF
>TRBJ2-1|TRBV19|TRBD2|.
TGTGCCAGTAGTATAGTTCCTAGCGGGAGCCTACTCTCCTACAATGAGCAGTTCTTC
CASSIVPSGSLLSYNEQFF
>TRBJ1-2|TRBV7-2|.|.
TGTGCCAGCAGCTTAGGCGGCCTCGGCTACACCTTC
CASSLGGLGYTF
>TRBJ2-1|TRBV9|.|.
TGTGCCAGCAGCGTAGGGACAGTGGGCTTTGAGCAGTTCTTC
CASSVGTVGFEQFF
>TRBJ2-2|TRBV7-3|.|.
TGTGCCAGCAGCTCTTTATACACCGGGGAGCTGTTTTTT
CASSSLYTGELFF
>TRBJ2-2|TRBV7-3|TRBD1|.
TGTGCCAGCAGCTTACAAGGGACAGGGTACACCGGGGAGCTGTTTTTT
CASSLQGTGYTGELFF
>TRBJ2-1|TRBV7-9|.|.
TGTGCCAGCAGCTTGGCCGGGACTGTTGGCAATGAGCAGTTCTTC
CASSLAGTVGNEQFF
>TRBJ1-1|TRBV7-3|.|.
TGTGCCAGCAGCTTAAGGGTGGACAGTGAAGCTTTCTTT
CASSLRVDSEAFF
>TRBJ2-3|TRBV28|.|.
TGTGCCAGCAGCCCTACACTAGGTGGCGGCACAGATACGCAGTATTTT
CASSPTLGGGTDTQYF
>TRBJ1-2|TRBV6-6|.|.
TGTGCCAGCTTTACGGGGGTCTATGGCTACACCTTC
CASFTGVYGYTF
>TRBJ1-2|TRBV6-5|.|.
TGTGCCAGCAGTCCCTCGGACACCTATGGCTACACCTTC
CASSPSDTYGYTF
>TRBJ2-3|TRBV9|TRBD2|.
TGTGCCAGCAGCGTAGGGCTAGCGGCTACAAACACAGATACGCAGTATTTT
CASSVGLAATNTDTQYF
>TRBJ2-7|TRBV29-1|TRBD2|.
TGCAGCGTTGAAGGACTTAGCGGGAGATACCCCTACGAGCAGTACTTC
CSVEGLSGRYPYEQYF
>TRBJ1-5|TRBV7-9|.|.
TGTGCCAGCAGCTCCGGTGTGGGCAATCAGCCCCAGCATTTT
CASSSGVGNQPQHF
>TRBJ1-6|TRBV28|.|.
TGTGCCAGCAGTCCTTCCCATGAGCCAAGGGGTAGGGATAATTCACCCCTCCACTTT
CASSPSHEPRGRDNSPLHF
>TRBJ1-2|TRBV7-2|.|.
TGTGCCAGCAGCGACCGACAGATCTATGGCTACACCTTC
CASSDRQIYGYTF
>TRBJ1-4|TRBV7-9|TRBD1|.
TGTGCCAGCAGCTATGGGGGACAGGGGGCGCGAGAAAAACTGTTTTTT
CASSYGGQGAREKLFF
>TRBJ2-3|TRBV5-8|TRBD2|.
TGTGCCAGCAGCTTGACTAGCGGGTCTAGCACAGATACGCAGTATTTT
CASSLTSGSSTDTQYF
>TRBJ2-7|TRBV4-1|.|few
TGCGCCAGCAGCCCTGGAGTCTTCGAAGGAATCGAGCAGTACTTC
CASSPGVFEGIEQYF
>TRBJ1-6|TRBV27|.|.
TGTGCCAGCAGTTACAGGGCATCGCCGAATTCACCCCTCCACTTT
CASSYRASPNSPLHF
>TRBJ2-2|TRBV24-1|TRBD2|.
TGTGCCACCAGTGATTTAGAGTGGGAGGGCCGAACCGGGGAGCTGTTTTTT
CATSDLEWEGRTGELFF
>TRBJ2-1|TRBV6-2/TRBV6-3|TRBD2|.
TGTGCCAGCACCCCGGAGGCTAGCGGGAGCAGCGAGCAGTTCTTC
CASTPEASGSSEQFF
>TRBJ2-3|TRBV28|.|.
TGTGCCAGCCTTCCCCTAACCCTCAGCACAGATACGCAGTATTTT
CASLPLTLSTDTQYF
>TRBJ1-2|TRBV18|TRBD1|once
TGTGCCAGCTCCCCCACAGGGGTAGACTATGGCTACACCTTC
CASSPTGVDYGYTF
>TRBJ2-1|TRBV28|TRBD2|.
TGTGCCAGCAGTTTACCTAGCGGGAGTAGTCTTGAGCAGTTCTTC
CASSLPSGSSLEQFF
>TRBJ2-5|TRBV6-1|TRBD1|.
TGTGCCAGCAGTGATATCCCAACAGGGGACCAGACCCAGTACTTC
CASSDIPTGDQTQYF
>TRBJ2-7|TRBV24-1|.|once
TGTGCCACCAGTGGGAACAGGGGAGGAAGCGAGCAGTACTTC
CATSGNRGGSEQYF
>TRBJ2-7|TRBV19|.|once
TGTGCCAGTAGTATACAGGGCTTCGAGCAGTACTTC
CASSIQGFEQYF
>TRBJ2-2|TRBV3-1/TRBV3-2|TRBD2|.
TGTGCCAGCAGCCCCCCCCGGCGGGAGGTGGGCGGGGAGCTGTTTTTT
CASSPPRREVGGELFF
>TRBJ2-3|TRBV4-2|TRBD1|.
TGTGCCAGCAGCCAGGACAGGACCAGCACAGATACGCAGTATTTT
CASSQDRTSTDTQYF
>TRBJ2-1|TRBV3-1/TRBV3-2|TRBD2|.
TGTGCCAGCAGCCAAACTGGACTAGCGGGAGGGCCGTTCTTC
CASSQTGLAGGPFF
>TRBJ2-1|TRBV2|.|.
TGTGCCAGCAGTCTCCACAATGAGCAGTTCTTC
CASSLHNEQFF
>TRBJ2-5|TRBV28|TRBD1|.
TGTGCCAGCAGTCTCCCCGGGACAGGGGGAAGAAGGATAAGAAAGACCCAGTACTTC
CASSLPGTGGRRIRKTQYF
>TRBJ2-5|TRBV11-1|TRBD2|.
TGTGCCAGCACTGGACTAGCGGACCAAGAGACCCAGTACTTC
CASTGLADQETQYF
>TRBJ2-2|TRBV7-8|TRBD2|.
TGTGCCAGCAGCCCCAGCGGGAGATGGACCGGGGAGCTGTTTTTT
CASSPSGRWTGELFF
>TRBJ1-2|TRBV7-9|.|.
TGTGCCAGCAGCCGCGGAAACTATGGCTACACCTTC
CASSRGNYGYTF
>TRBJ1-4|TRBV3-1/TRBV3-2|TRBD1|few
TGTGCCAGCAGCCAAAGGGACAGGGGGTTCCTTAATGAAAAACTGTTTTTT
CASSQRDRGFLNEKLFF
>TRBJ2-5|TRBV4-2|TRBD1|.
TGTGCCAGCAGCCAAGGCGGACAGGGTGGGGAGACCCAGTACTTC
CASSQGGQGGETQYF
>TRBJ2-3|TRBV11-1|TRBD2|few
TGTGCCAGCAGCTTAGGGGGGAGGGCCACAGATACGCAGTATTTT
CASSLGGRATDTQYF
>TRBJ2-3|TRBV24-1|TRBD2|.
TGTGCCACCAAAACTAGCGGCCTCGCAGGTACAGATACGCAGTATTTT
CATKTSGLAGTDTQYF
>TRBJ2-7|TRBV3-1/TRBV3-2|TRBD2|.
TGTGCCAGCTCCGGGCTAGCGGGTTCGGGGGAGCAGTACTTC
CASSGLAGSGEQYF
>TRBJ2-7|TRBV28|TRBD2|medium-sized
TGTGCCAGCAGCTATGGACTAGCGGGAGGCTGGCAGTACTTC
CASSYGLAGGWQYF
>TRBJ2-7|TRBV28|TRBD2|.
TGTGCCAGCAGTCCCCTACCCGGGGAGGGCGGCCACGAGCAGTACTTC
CASSPLPGEGGHEQYF
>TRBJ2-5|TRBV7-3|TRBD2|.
TGTGCCAGCAGTCGGACTAGCGGAAACCAAGAGACCCAGTACTTC
CASSRTSGNQETQYF
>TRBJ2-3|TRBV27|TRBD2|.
TGTGCCAGCACCCATAGCGGGAGTACGGATACGCAGTATTTT
CASTHSGSTDTQYF
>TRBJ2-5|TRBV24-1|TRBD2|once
TGTGCCACCAGTGATCATCGACTAGCGGGTCAGGCCGGGGAGACCCAGTACTTC
CATSDHRLAGQAGETQYF
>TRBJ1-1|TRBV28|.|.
TGTGCCAGCAGTTTTCAGAGGACTGAAGCTTTCTTT
CASSFQRTEAFF
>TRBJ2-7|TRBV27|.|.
TGTGCCAGCAGGGACAATTCCTACGAGCAGTACTTC
CASRDNSYEQYF
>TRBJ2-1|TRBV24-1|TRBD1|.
TGTGCCACCAGTGACCTGCGGACAGGGGTGAGCAATGAGCAGTTCTTC
CATSDLRTGVSNEQFF